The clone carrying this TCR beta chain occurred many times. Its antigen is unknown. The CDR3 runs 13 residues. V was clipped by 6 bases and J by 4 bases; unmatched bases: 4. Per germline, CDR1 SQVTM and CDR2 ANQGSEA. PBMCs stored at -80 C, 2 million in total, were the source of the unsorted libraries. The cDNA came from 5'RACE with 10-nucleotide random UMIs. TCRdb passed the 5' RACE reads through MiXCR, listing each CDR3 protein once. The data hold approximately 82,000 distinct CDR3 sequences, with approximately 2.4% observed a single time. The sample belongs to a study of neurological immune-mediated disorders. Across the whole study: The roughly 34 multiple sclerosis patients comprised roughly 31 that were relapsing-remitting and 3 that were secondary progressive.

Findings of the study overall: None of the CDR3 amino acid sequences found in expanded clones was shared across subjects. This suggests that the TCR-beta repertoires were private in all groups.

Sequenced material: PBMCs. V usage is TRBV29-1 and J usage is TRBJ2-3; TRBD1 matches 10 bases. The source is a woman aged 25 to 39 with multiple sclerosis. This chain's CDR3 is CSVSGQGSDTQYF. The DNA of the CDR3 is TGCAGCGTGTCGGGACAGGGGTCAGATACGCAGTATTTT.